The 23 T cell receptor beta chains listed next were all sequenced from one sample in a study of post-analysis software for immune sequencing data. Study-level points and caveats: Elevated frequency relative to controls characterized about 5 TRBV segments in patients, TRBV5-6, TRBV5-1 and TRBV20-1 among them.

cDNA libraries for TCR beta contained unique molecular identifiers. Each CDR3 protein gets one entry after TCRdb re-called the PCR reads with MiXCR. In the table there are roughly 540,000 distinct CDR3 sequences, 30% to 40% of which are singletons. Their specific antigens are unknown. Sequencing was performed on blood. The origin of the receptors is a girl aged 2 to 17 with multiple sclerosis.

On this clonotype: A read error may produce the germline difference seen at one junction end. The V gene is TRBV7-2, the J gene TRBJ2-1, with TRBD1 matching 7 bases. CDR1 is SGHTA and CDR2 is FQGNSA in the germline V gene. CDR3 length: 15 amino acids. Here the CDR3 DNA reads TGTGCCAGCAGCCTGACAGGGAGCTCCTACAATGAGCAGGTCTTC. Its protein product is CASSLTGSSYNEQVF.

The chain is built from TRBV29-1 and TRBJ1-1, with TRBD1 as a possible D gene (6 bases). Germline CDR1 and CDR2: SQVTM and ANQGSEA. CDR3 length equals 13 residues. V lost 7 bases and J lost 0, with 12 bases in between. Here the CDR3 reads CSATQGLNTEAFF. CDR3 nucleotides: TGCAGCGCCACACAGGGTTTGAACACTGAAGCTTTCTTT.

This chain connects TRBV9 to TRBJ1-6; D remains ambiguous. The germline V gene has CDR1 SGDLS and CDR2 YYNGEE. V lost 3 bases to trimming and J lost 8 bases, with 15 bases between them. This CDR3 is 15 amino acids long. The CDR3 DNA is TGTGCCAGCAGCGCGGGGTCCGAATCTTATTCACCCCTCCACTTT. Translation: CASSAGSESYSPLHF.

This clonotype occurred a few times. This chain links TRBV6-4 with TRBJ2-5; weak D call: TRBD1 (6 bases). Trimming took off 3 bases at V and 1 base at J, with 15 bases between the two ends. The CDR3 loop spans 16 amino acids. Germline V gene lookup returns CDR1 MRHNA and CDR2 SNTAGT. The CDR3 region is CASSDPFRDTQETQYF. DNA for the CDR3: TGTGCCAGCAGTGATCCCTTCCGGGACACCCAAGAGACCCAGTACTTC.

The sample holds a few counts of this clonotype. The V and J genes are TRBV2 and TRBJ2-7, with 7 bases aligning to TRBD1. V was clipped by 7 bases and J by 3 bases; unmatched bases: 12. The CDR3 extends over 15 amino acids. Germline lookup yields CDR1 SNHLY and CDR2 FYNNEI. CDR3 in amino acids: CASMGQTDALYEQYF. Here the CDR3 DNA reads TGTGCCAGCATGGGACAGACTGATGCCCTCTACGAGCAGTACTTC.

About this clonotype itself: A junction boundary mismatches the germline segment, possibly from a read error. V is TRBV20-1 and J is TRBJ2-3, with 10 bases that match TRBD2. CDR1 is DFQATT, CDR2 SNEGSKA, per germline (reference sequence). The length of the CDR3 is 16 residues. This CDR3 is CSARLPGLANTATQYF. In nucleotides, the CDR3 is TGCAGTGCTAGACTTCCGGGACTAGCGAACACAGCTACGCAGTATTTT.

There are a few counts of this clonotype. This sequence joins TRBV7-9 and TRBJ2-7, with TRBD2 matching 8 bases. The V and J ends lost 6 bases and 0 bases, in that order; junction bases with no gene match: 7. The CDR3 has 15 residues. CDR1 SEHNR and CDR2 FQNEAQ come from the germline V gene (reference sequence). The CDR3 is CASSSSGGSSYEQYF. The CDR3 DNA is TGTGCCAGCAGTTCAAGCGGGGGATCCTCCTACGAGCAGTACTTC.

The chain recombines TRBV11-3 with TRBJ1-2; 7 bases agree with TRBD1. CDR3 length: 15 amino acids. Germline-derived CDR1 and CDR2 are SGHNT and YENEEA. V lost 5 bases and J lost 6; bases outside the gene matches: 12. The CDR3, as DNA: TGTGCCAGCAGCCCACTCCGGGACAGCGCGCATGGCTACACCTTC. Protein: CASSPLRDSAHGYTF.

The genes are TRBV29-1 and TRBJ1-5, with 7 nucleotides matching TRBD1. CDR3 length: 13 residues. J was trimmed by 4 bases and V by 4 bases; bases with no gene match: 4. Germline assignment: CDR1 SQVTM and CDR2 ANQGSEA. CDR3 nucleotides: TGCAGCGTTGTGACAGGGACTAATCAGCCCCAGCATTTT. It encodes CSVVTGTNQPQHF.

V and J are TRBV6-1 and TRBJ1-4, with D possibly matching TRBD1 (6 bases). V lost 6 bases, J lost 7 bases, and 12 bases lay in between. CDR3 size: 13 residues. Germline assignment: CDR1 MNHNS and CDR2 SASEGT. The CDR3: CASREGESEKLFF. CDR3 nucleotide sequence: TGTGCCAGCAGGGAGGGGGAAAGTGAAAAACTGTTTTTT.

The CDR3 region is CASSLRASLLYGYTF. In nucleotides, the CDR3 is TGTGCCAGCAGCTTAAGAGCGTCGTTACTTTATGGCTACACCTTC. The chain employs TRBV7-2 and TRBJ1-2, with D unclear. V was trimmed by 2 bases and J by 5 bases, leaving 15 bases between them. CDR1 and CDR2 from the germline V gene are SGHTA and FQGNSA. The CDR3 runs 15 residues. The variable domain in full, with the rest retrieved from reference TRBV7-2 and TRBJ1-2, is GAGVSQSPSNKVTEKGKDVELRCDPISGHTALYWYRQSLGQGLEFLIYFQGNSAPDKSGLPSDRFSAERTGGSVSTLTIQRTQQEDSAVYLCASSLRASLLYGYTFGSGTRLTVV.

V usage is TRBV6-5 and J usage is TRBJ2-3; D ambiguous. The CDR3 runs 13 residues. Germline loops: CDR1 MNHEY, CDR2 SVGAGI. Trimming removed 1 base at V and 0 bases at J, with 2 bases between. Written as DNA, the CDR3 is TGTGCCAGCAGTTACTTTAGCACAGATACGCAGTATTTT. This encodes CASSYFSTDTQYF.

The gene calls are TRBV9 and TRBJ2-1, with 13 bases matching TRBD2. Germline CDR1 reads SGDLS; CDR2 reads YYNGEE. The CDR3 has 16 residues. Trimming took 4 bases from V and 8 from J; bases not matched to a gene: 9. The CDR3 loop is CASSSPGTSGAHEQFF. CDR3 nucleotides: TGTGCCAGCAGCTCACCCGGGACTAGCGGGGCTCATGAGCAGTTCTTC.

The rearrangement links TRBV12-3 or TRBV12-4 to TRBJ1-6; D unresolved. The germline V and J ends were trimmed by 1 base and 9 bases, with 4 bases remaining between them. There are 12 residues in the CDR3. The CDR3 sequence is CASSLGGSPLHF. In nucleotides, the CDR3 is TGTGCCAGCAGTTTAGGGGGTTCACCCCTCCACTTT.

This clonotype was recorded a few times. The rearrangement joins TRBV7-2 to TRBJ2-3, with 11 positions matching TRBD2. This CDR3 contains 16 residues. V lost 5 bases to trimming and J lost 2 bases; unmatched junction nucleotides: 6. Looked up from germline, CDR1 is SGHTA and CDR2 is FQGNSA. Here the CDR3 reads CASSPRLAGTTDTQYF. CDR3 coding DNA: TGTGCCAGCAGCCCTAGACTAGCGGGGACCACAGATACGCAGTATTTT.

The V gene is TRBV6-2 or TRBV6-3, the J gene TRBJ2-1; 7 bases are shared with TRBD2. Trimming took 0 bases from V and 4 from J; bases not matched to a gene: 12. Germline loops: CDR1 MNHEY, CDR2 SVGEGT. There are 18 residues in the CDR3. The CDR3 region has the DNA TGTGCCAGCAGTTACTCTTGGTTGGAGCGGGGACCTTACAATGAGCAGTTCTTC. It yields the protein CASSYSWLERGPYNEQFF.

J is TRBJ2-3 and V is TRBV7-2; no clear D gene. The CDR3 covers 15 residues. Germline assignment: CDR1 SGHTA and CDR2 FQGNSA. The ends were cut back, 0 bases at V and 2 bases at J, with 9 bases in the middle. CDR3 in amino acids: CASSLANPPTDTQYF. CDR3 sequence (DNA): TGTGCCAGCAGCTTAGCTAACCCGCCCACAGATACGCAGTATTTT.

On this clonotype itself: An end of the junction differs from the germline gene, which may be a read error. The V call is TRBV18, the J call TRBJ2-7, with 7 bases matching TRBD1. Looked up from germline, CDR1 is KGHSH and CDR2 is LQKENI. There are 17 residues in the CDR3. CDR3: CASSSRVDRALSYKQYF. In DNA, the CDR3 is TGTGCCAGCTCATCAAGGGTTGACAGGGCTCTGTCCTACAAGCAGTACTTC.

In its sample, this clonotype was seen a few times. The chain carries TRBV12-5 and TRBJ1-2; tentative D call: TRBD1 (5 bases). V lost 3 bases, J lost 4 bases, and 15 bases lay in between. Germline V gene sequence: CDR1 LGHNT, CDR2 FRNRAP. This CDR3 is 15 amino acids long. CDR3: CASGFEGNSGYGYTF. CDR3 in DNA: TGTGCTAGTGGTTTTGAGGGGAACTCGGGCTATGGCTACACCTTC.

The chain employs TRBV25-1 and TRBJ1-1; D remains ambiguous. Germline loops: CDR1 MGHDK, CDR2 SYGVNS. The CDR3 has 13 residues. V dropped 5 bases and J dropped 11 bases, with 18 bases sitting between them. CDR3 region: CASSLRGLPTAFF. As DNA, the CDR3 is TGTGCCAGCAGTCTACGAGGTCTCCCAACGGCTTTCTTT.

This clonotype was seen more than once but under ten times. The chain links TRBV20-1 to TRBJ1-5; a weak D match, TRBD1 (6 bases). The length of the CDR3 is 14 residues. Deletions cut 2 bases from V and 5 bases from J, with 13 bases between. Per the germline V gene, CDR1 is DFQATT and CDR2 is SNEGSKA (reference sequence). The CDR3 sequence is CSARSGDTYQPQHF. The DNA of the CDR3 is TGCAGTGCTAGATCAGGGGACACCTATCAGCCCCAGCATTTT.

This chain joins TRBV3-1 and TRBJ2-7; D is undetermined. The J call may be faulty, since TRBJ2-5 better matches the DNA end. The CDR3 length is 15 residues. The V gene's germline CDR1 is LGHDT and CDR2 YNNKEL (reference sequence). Here the CDR3 reads CASSPSSVVLETQYF. The DNA for the CDR3 is TGTGCCAGCAGCCCCTCGTCGGTTGTTCTAGAGACCCAGTACTTC.

This clonotype has a handful of counts. The V gene is TRBV10-1, the J gene TRBJ2-1; 7 positions match TRBD1. Germline CDR1 reads WNHNN; CDR2 reads SYGVQD (reference sequence). Trimming cost V 5 bases and J 6 bases; bases outside gene matches: 4. CDR3 size: 13 residues. The CDR3 coding sequence is TGCGCCAGCAGTCGGGGACAGTTCAATGAGCAGTTCTTC. Protein product: CASSRGQFNEQFF.